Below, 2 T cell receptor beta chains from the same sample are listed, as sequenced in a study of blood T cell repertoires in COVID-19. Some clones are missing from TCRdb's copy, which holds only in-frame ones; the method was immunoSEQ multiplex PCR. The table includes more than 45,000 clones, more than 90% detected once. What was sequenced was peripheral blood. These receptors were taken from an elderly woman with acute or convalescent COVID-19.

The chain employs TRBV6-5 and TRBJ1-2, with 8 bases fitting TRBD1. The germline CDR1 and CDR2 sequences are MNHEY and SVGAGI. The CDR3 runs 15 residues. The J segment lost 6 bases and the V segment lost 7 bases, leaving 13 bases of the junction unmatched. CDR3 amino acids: CASNLGQGRRDGYTF. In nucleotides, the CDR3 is TGTGCCAGCAACCTTGGACAGGGCCGCCGGGATGGCTACACCTTC.

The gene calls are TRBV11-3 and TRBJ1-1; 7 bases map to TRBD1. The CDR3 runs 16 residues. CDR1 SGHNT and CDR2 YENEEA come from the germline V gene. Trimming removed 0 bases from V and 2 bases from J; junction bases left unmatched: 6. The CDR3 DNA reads TGTGCCAGCAGCTTAGAGCCGACAGGGCGCAACACTGAAGCTTTCTTT. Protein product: CASSLEPTGRNTEAFF.